Below, one T cell receptor (beta chain) is given with its context. Antigen unknown. Amplification of TCR beta CDR3 regions was performed using RNA transcripts as template. A set of HTBI primers served as the primers for a first-round RT-PCR of the TCR CDR3. TCRdb itself ran the multiplex PCR reads through MiXCR, one entry per CDR3 protein. The sample consists of 600,000 to 700,000 distinct CDR3 sequences, 45% of them appearing once. Uncontrolled infection, other autoimmune disease, pregnancy and lactation each barred patients from inclusion. The data derive from a study of T cells in Graves' hyperthyroidism and ophthalmopathy. Notes on the study in general: Blood also showed most of the thyroid clonotypes that were expanded above 0.001. A model of 13 V-J pairs discriminated ophthalmopathy from stable hyperthyroidism. A median about 7 months before onset, the model predicted ophthalmopathy.

Trimming shortened V by 6 bases and J by 6 bases, and 14 bases separated the two germline ends. This CDR3 is built from 14 residues. The germline CDR1 and CDR2 sequences are SEHNR and FQNEAQ (reference sequence). The J gene is TRBJ1-4, the V gene TRBV7-9, with TRBD1 as a possible D gene (6 bases). The sequenced sample was peripheral blood or thyroid tissue (not recorded which). This receptor was identified in an adult man with Graves' disease, either hyperthyroidism or ophthalmopathy (not recorded which). As DNA, the CDR3 is TGTGCCAGCAGTTTACACAGGGTTCATGAAAAACTGTTTTTT. Protein sequence: CASSLHRVHEKLFF. The full variable domain, completed using reference TRBV7-9 and TRBJ1-4, is DTGVSQNPRHKITKRGQNVTFRCDPISEHNRLYWYRQTLGQGPEFLTYFQNEAQLEKSRLLSDRFSAERPKGSFSTLEIQRTEQGDSAMYLCASSLHRVHEKLFFGSGTQLSVL.